This TCR beta chain was observed in a study of blood T cells in healthy people across ages (dated by TCRdb to 2014 to 2015). With respect to the entire study: In model experiments, template switching captured about one uniquely barcoded TCR beta cDNA molecule for every two T cells. Two additional independent replicas of 1 million unique cDNA reads from the same blood draw were analyzed for two donors (one aged 18 to 30 and one aged 80 or older). To avoid experimental bias, donors of different ages were spread randomly across the sequencing lanes. Using deep sequencing normalized with unique cDNA molecular identifiers, the study measured how TCR beta repertoire diversity changes with age. The donors were split into four age groups: young (average around 16 years), middle-aged (about 40), aged (approximately 59) and long-lived (roughly 88). The study at large found these results: Estimates of total diversity based on one million sequenced T cells were regarded as lower bounds and as underestimates. The CMV infection status of donors was not known, potentially confounding age-related changes in expanded clonotypes. Because profiling used bulk unsorted PBMCs, naive and antigen-experienced compartments could not be compared conclusively. Observed TCR beta diversity per million T cells fell roughly linearly with age, and a significant reduction was already apparent by age around 40. Compared with the aged group, the long-lived group had more naive CD4+ T cells, fewer expanded clones and increased TCR diversity, suggesting age selection. A strong correlation was found between observed TCR beta diversity and the percentage of naive T cells measured by flow cytometry.

The junction carries 12 bases between V and J, which are trimmed by 5 bases and 0 bases respectively. Including cysteine and phenylalanine, the CDR3 has 15 amino acids. This entry keeps only the CDR3 DNA: 45 bases, framed from base 1. CDR1 and CDR2, looked up from the germline V gene, are SGHTA and FQGNSA. Donors were approximately 42 systemically healthy Caucasian individuals from Russia aged roughly 6 to 95 years. Each donor gave roughly 11 milliliters of peripheral blood, drawn into EDTA-treated Vacutainer tubes. Ficoll-Paque density-gradient centrifugation was used to isolate PBMCs, with at least 6.5 million per sample. Trizol reagent was used to extract total RNA from the PBMCs, yielding at least 5 micrograms per sample. For every donor, an aliquot of PBMCs went through flow cytometry to measure the percentages of naive CD45RAhigh/CD27high T cells. A word on this clonotype: The specificity of this receptor is unknown. No qualities accompany the bases; no much larger clone lies one base away.

Libraries came from 5' RACE. Instrument on record: Illumina HiSeq 2500. A second PCR of roughly 6 to 11 cycles was run with a J-beta primer mix and a sample-barcoded 5' primer. A template-switch 5' adaptor carrying 12 random nucleotides introduced a unique molecular identifier onto each TCR beta cDNA molecule. Each sample yielded at least 2.5 million CDR3-containing paired-end reads. All of the RNA was converted into first-strand cDNA using the Mint cDNA synthesis kit, with a TRBC-specific oligonucleotide serving as the primer. Following uracil-DNA glycosylase treatment, a first 18-cycle PCR with universal primers M1SS and BC2_uni_R was performed on all cDNA. Per the original workflow: Normalization of each sample was performed by random selection of 1 million high-quality reads, each carrying a distinct molecular identifier. Instead of being binned into consensus sequences, reads that shared molecular identifiers were thrown out. MiTCR, set to a Q25 quality threshold and the strictest error-elimination algorithm, was used for CDR3 identification, clonotype clustering and error correction. A nonparametric unseen species model with Euler transformation was used to estimate lower-bound total TCR beta diversity. Using fastp at Q25 and MiXCR, TCRdb reprocessed the public reads and kept productive beta chains. Rows with one shared CDR3 protein collapse into an entry with the most common genes and DNA. Here the V and J calls rest on TCRdb's processing, not on the authors' analysis. For this sample the table gives 850,000 to 1,100,000 distinct CDR3 sequences, of which roughly two fifths were detected only once. Around 14% of the sample lies in the top ten.

This sequence uses TRBV7-2 and TRBJ2-3, with the D gene not confidently named. Sequenced sample: blood. The TCR was taken from a man younger than 35 in good health. DNA sequence: TGTGCCAGCAGCAACACCAGGCAAAGCACAGATACGCAGTATTTT. The encoded protein is CASSNTRQSTDTQYF. Where the CDR3 stops, the reference TRBV7-2 and TRBJ2-3 genes take over; the full variable domain is GAGVSQSPSNKVTEKGKDVELRCDPISGHTALYWYRQSLGQGLEFLIYFQGNSAPDKSGLPSDRFSAERTGGSVSTLTIQRTQQEDSAVYLCASSNTRQSTDTQYFGPGTRLTVL.